Listed below are T cell receptor beta chains from one sample, sequenced in a study of cytomegalovirus exposure and HLA in healthy donors. Generated by immunoSEQ multiplex PCR, the TCRdb table keeps only in-frame clones and is missing some. The sample holds tens of thousands of clones, approximately 96% seen once. Specimen: PBMCs. The receptor set was obtained from a man younger than 35 in good health and CMV-seronegative. Both conserved end residues are part of each CDR3. The order of the fields is CDR3 protein, CDR3 DNA, clone size, V gene, D gene, J gene. The D gene is left open where the match is weak. Size tells how often a clone was seen (once, few, many) or the class of an expanded clone, and some rows leave it out.

CDR3 protein: CASSLVGGGNYGYTF; CDR3 DNA: TGTGCCAGCAGCTTGGTTGGGGGCGGGAACTATGGCTACACCTTC; clone size: once; V gene: TRBV5-4; D gene: .; J gene: TRBJ1-2
CDR3 protein: CASSSPRDRRVISEQYF; CDR3 DNA: TGTGCCAGTAGTTCGCCCAGGGACAGGCGAGTTATCTCGGAGCAGTACTTC; clone size: once; V gene: TRBV19; D gene: TRBD1; J gene: TRBJ2-7
CDR3 protein: CASSYGGRNTEAFF; CDR3 DNA: TGTGCCAGCAGTTACGGGGGCAGGAACACTGAAGCTTTCTTT; clone size: .; V gene: TRBV6-5; D gene: .; J gene: TRBJ1-1
CDR3 protein: CASALGGSYEQYF; CDR3 DNA: TGTGCCAGCGCTCTCGGTGGTTCCTACGAGCAGTACTTC; clone size: .; V gene: TRBV27; D gene: .; J gene: TRBJ2-7
CDR3 protein: CASSLFPTSGRGSIQYF; CDR3 DNA: TGTGCCAGCAGCTTATTCCCCACTAGCGGGAGGGGAAGCATTCAGTACTTC; clone size: .; V gene: TRBV7-2; D gene: TRBD2; J gene: TRBJ2-4
CDR3 protein: CASSQSVPGQEVILAKNIQYF; CDR3 DNA: TGCGCCAGCAGCCAATCGGTTCCGGGACAGGAGGTAATTCTAGCCAAAAACATTCAGTACTTC; clone size: once; V gene: TRBV4-1; D gene: TRBD1; J gene: TRBJ2-4
CDR3 protein: CASSPRAGGTDTQYF; CDR3 DNA: TGTGCCAGCAGCCCCCGCGCGGGAGGCACAGATACGCAGTATTTT; clone size: .; V gene: TRBV11-2; D gene: TRBD2; J gene: TRBJ2-3
CDR3 protein: CASSPRGTSNAGELFF; CDR3 DNA: TGTGCCAGCAGCCCCCGCGGGACTAGCAACGCCGGGGAGCTGTTTTTT; clone size: .; V gene: TRBV7-3; D gene: TRBD2; J gene: TRBJ2-2
CDR3 protein: CASGPRLAGEAGELFF; CDR3 DNA: TGTGCTAGTGGTCCCCGTTTAGCGGGAGAGGCCGGGGAGCTGTTTTTT; clone size: .; V gene: TRBV12-5; D gene: TRBD2; J gene: TRBJ2-2
CDR3 protein: CASSLTGLSNQPQHF; CDR3 DNA: TGCGCCAGCAGCTTGACAGGTCTTAGCAATCAGCCCCAGCATTTT; clone size: once; V gene: TRBV5-1; D gene: .; J gene: TRBJ1-5
CDR3 protein: CASSWTGNTGELFF; CDR3 DNA: TGTGCCAGCAGTTGGACAGGGAACACCGGGGAGCTGTTTTTT; clone size: once; V gene: TRBV28; D gene: TRBD1; J gene: TRBJ2-2
CDR3 protein: CASSIRQGPGSGNTIYF; CDR3 DNA: TGTGCCAGTAGTATTCGACAGGGCCCGGGCTCTGGAAACACCATATATTTT; clone size: .; V gene: TRBV19; D gene: TRBD1; J gene: TRBJ1-3
CDR3 protein: CASSLGDRDHQPQHF; CDR3 DNA: TGCGCCAGCAGCTTGGGGGACAGGGACCATCAGCCCCAGCATTTT; clone size: .; V gene: TRBV5-1; D gene: TRBD1; J gene: TRBJ1-5
CDR3 protein: CASRHGTGGLKNTEAFF; CDR3 DNA: TGCGCCAGCAGACACGGGACAGGCGGACTAAAGAACACTGAAGCTTTCTTT; clone size: .; V gene: TRBV4-1; D gene: TRBD1; J gene: TRBJ1-1
CDR3 protein: CAIGAGAGGRATDTQYF; CDR3 DNA: TGTGCCATCGGGGCCGGAGCGGGAGGGCGGGCCACAGATACGCAGTATTTT; clone size: .; V gene: TRBV10-3; D gene: TRBD2; J gene: TRBJ2-3
CDR3 protein: CASSPGAETEAFF; CDR3 DNA: TGTGCCAGCTCACCAGGGGCGGAAACTGAAGCTTTCTTT; clone size: once; V gene: TRBV18; D gene: .; J gene: TRBJ1-1
CDR3 protein: CASSPNNQGTEAFF; CDR3 DNA: TGTGCCAGCAGCCCTAACAATCAGGGAACTGAAGCTTTCTTT; clone size: .; V gene: TRBV11-2; D gene: .; J gene: TRBJ1-1
CDR3 protein: CTSSQQTPNTGELFF; CDR3 DNA: TGCACCAGCAGCCAGCAGACTCCGAACACCGGGGAGCTGTTTTTT; clone size: .; V gene: TRBV1; D gene: .; J gene: TRBJ2-2
CDR3 protein: CASSPSSGRNEQFF; CDR3 DNA: TGTGCCAGCAGCCCCAGTAGCGGGAGAAATGAGCAGTTCTTC; clone size: .; V gene: TRBV7-2; D gene: TRBD2; J gene: TRBJ2-1
CDR3 protein: CASSPGGGAGQPQHF; CDR3 DNA: TGTGCCAGCAGCCCTGGAGGGGGGGCCGGACAGCCCCAGCATTTT; clone size: once; V gene: TRBV9; D gene: .; J gene: TRBJ1-5
CDR3 protein: CASSPVVGTEAFF; CDR3 DNA: TGTGCCAGCAGCCCCGTTGTCGGCACTGAAGCTTTCTTT; clone size: .; V gene: TRBV6-4; D gene: .; J gene: TRBJ1-1
CDR3 protein: CASRAYQETQYF; CDR3 DNA: TGTGCCAGCAGGGCTTACCAAGAGACCCAGTACTTC; clone size: .; V gene: TRBV2; D gene: .; J gene: TRBJ2-5
CDR3 protein: CASTTGRTGYTGELFF; CDR3 DNA: TGCGCCAGCACCACCGGCAGGACAGGGTATACCGGGGAGCTGTTTTTT; clone size: .; V gene: TRBV4-1; D gene: TRBD1; J gene: TRBJ2-2
CDR3 protein: CASSQESGESSYEQYF; CDR3 DNA: TGTGCCAGCAGCCAAGAATCGGGTGAGAGCTCCTACGAGCAGTACTTC; clone size: .; V gene: TRBV4-2; D gene: .; J gene: TRBJ2-7
CDR3 protein: CASSTGGPSYNEQFF; CDR3 DNA: TGTGCCAGCAGTACGGGAGGCCCTTCCTACAATGAGCAGTTCTTC; clone size: .; V gene: TRBV28; D gene: TRBD2; J gene: TRBJ2-1
CDR3 protein: CASSYPGQRNTIYF; CDR3 DNA: TGTGCCAGCAGTTATCCGGGACAGAGAAACACCATATATTTT; clone size: .; V gene: TRBV28; D gene: TRBD1; J gene: TRBJ1-3
CDR3 protein: CAWSVGQANYGYTF; CDR3 DNA: TGTGCCTGGAGTGTTGGGCAGGCTAACTATGGCTACACCTTC; clone size: .; V gene: TRBV30; D gene: .; J gene: TRBJ1-2
CDR3 protein: CASSPPGTDLNTEAFF; CDR3 DNA: TGTGCCAGCTCACCGCCTGGGACAGACCTGAACACTGAAGCTTTCTTT; clone size: .; V gene: TRBV18; D gene: TRBD1; J gene: TRBJ1-1
CDR3 protein: CASSQEPSVNEKLFF; CDR3 DNA: TGTGCCAGCAGCCAAGAGCCCAGCGTCAATGAAAAACTGTTTTTT; clone size: .; V gene: TRBV4-2; D gene: .; J gene: TRBJ1-4
CDR3 protein: CASSSTSANEKLFF; CDR3 DNA: TGTGCCAGCAGCTCGACAAGTGCTAATGAAAAACTGTTTTTT; clone size: .; V gene: TRBV5-6; D gene: .; J gene: TRBJ1-4
CDR3 protein: CASSVFAGGPKLSSYNEQFF; CDR3 DNA: TGTGCCAGCAGTGTTTTTGCGGGAGGCCCCAAATTGAGCTCCTACAATGAGCAGTTCTTC; clone size: .; V gene: TRBV6-4; D gene: TRBD2; J gene: TRBJ2-1
CDR3 protein: CASSQKTGAGTDTQYF; CDR3 DNA: TGCGCCAGCAGCCAAAAGACAGGGGCCGGCACAGATACGCAGTATTTT; clone size: .; V gene: TRBV5-1; D gene: TRBD1; J gene: TRBJ2-3
CDR3 protein: CASNEQYFEPQHF; CDR3 DNA: TGTGCCAGCAATGAACAGTATTTCGAGCCCCAGCATTTT; clone size: .; V gene: TRBV2; D gene: .; J gene: TRBJ1-5
CDR3 protein: CASTLTQNTEAFF; CDR3 DNA: TGTGCCAGCACTTTGACACAGAACACTGAAGCTTTCTTT; clone size: .; V gene: TRBV6-6; D gene: .; J gene: TRBJ1-1
CDR3 protein: CASSEVAGGNYGYTF; CDR3 DNA: TGTGCCAGCAGTGAAGTGGCAGGGGGGAACTATGGCTACACCTTC; clone size: .; V gene: TRBV6-1; D gene: TRBD1; J gene: TRBJ1-2
CDR3 protein: CASSVQGRTDTQYF; CDR3 DNA: TGTGCCAGCAGTGTACAGGGCCGCACAGATACGCAGTATTTT; clone size: .; V gene: TRBV11-3; D gene: .; J gene: TRBJ2-3
CDR3 protein: CASKKQGLRTGELFF; CDR3 DNA: TGTGCCAGTAAAAAACAGGGATTACGCACCGGGGAGCTGTTTTTT; clone size: .; V gene: TRBV28; D gene: .; J gene: TRBJ2-2
CDR3 protein: CASSYVGVQSEAFF; CDR3 DNA: TGTGCCAGCAGTTACGTCGGGGTTCAGAGTGAAGCTTTCTTT; clone size: .; V gene: TRBV6-5; D gene: .; J gene: TRBJ1-1
CDR3 protein: CASSSGFYGYTF; CDR3 DNA: TGTGCCAGCAGCTCAGGGTTCTATGGCTACACCTTC; clone size: .; V gene: TRBV11-2; D gene: .; J gene: TRBJ1-2
CDR3 protein: CASSTHRDRSIYEQYF; CDR3 DNA: TGTGCCAGCAGCACCCACCGGGACAGGAGCATCTACGAGCAGTACTTC; clone size: few; V gene: TRBV7-3; D gene: TRBD1; J gene: TRBJ2-7
CDR3 protein: CASSERGRGSAEAFF; CDR3 DNA: TGTGCCAGCAGTGAAAGGGGAAGGGGGTCGGCTGAAGCTTTCTTT; clone size: .; V gene: TRBV25-1; D gene: .; J gene: TRBJ1-1
CDR3 protein: CASSESSSQRTSASSDTQYF; CDR3 DNA: TGCGCCAGCAGTGAGTCGAGCTCACAGCGGACTAGCGCTTCTTCGGATACGCAGTATTTT; clone size: once; V gene: TRBV10-1; D gene: TRBD2; J gene: TRBJ2-3
CDR3 protein: CASSPLAGGYNEQFF; CDR3 DNA: TGTGCCAGCAGTCCTTTAGCGGGGGGGTACAATGAGCAGTTCTTC; clone size: .; V gene: TRBV6-5; D gene: TRBD2; J gene: TRBJ2-1
CDR3 protein: CASTKTGEGPADTQYF; CDR3 DNA: TGTGCCAGCACCAAGACGGGGGAGGGCCCCGCAGATACGCAGTATTTT; clone size: .; V gene: TRBV7-8; D gene: TRBD2; J gene: TRBJ2-3